The entry that follows covers one TCR beta chain sequence. Targeted sequencing depth ranged from 1 in 200,000 to 1 in 1 million T cells. This table comes from immunoSEQ multiplex PCR, and its TCRdb copy is limited to in-frame clones, with some not included. The sample has 150,000 or so clones, roughly 80% seen once; the top ten hold roughly 1.9%. These data originate in a study of cytotoxic CD8 clonotypes in ibrutinib-treated CLL. Study details: IGHV unmutated about 17; relapsed/refractory 11; treatment-naive over 14.

The germline V gene has CDR1 MDHEN and CDR2 SYDVKM. Trimming took off 3 bases at V and 5 bases at J, with 10 bases between the two ends. The CDR3 is made up of 13 amino acids. The sequencing here drew on PBMCs, taken after 12 months of ibrutinib treatment. The J gene is TRBJ1-1, the V gene TRBV28; no definite D call. The origin of this receptor is a human donor with chronic lymphocytic leukemia. CDR3 residues: CASSLAGLTEAFF. The DNA of the CDR3 is TGTGCCAGCAGTTTGGCGGGATTAACTGAAGCTTTCTTT.